The clone carrying this T cell receptor (beta chain) was seen just once. The data belong to a study of blood T cell repertoires in COVID-19. Turning to the study itself: Samples taken during acute and convalescent COVID-19 were collected in the United States, Italy and Spain. Nucleic acid was either cDNA or gDNA, and it came from T cells, B-cell-depleted T cells, or PBMCs.

In the original workflow: Reference gene primer amplification in the assay estimated nucleated cell counts. Data came from immunoSEQ multiplex PCR; TCRdb stores just in-frame clones and leaves some out. The DNA was the basis for D and trimming; V, J and clone size are from that table. This table has 87,000 or so clones, around 86% appearing once. With 6 bases clipped from V and 5 bases from J, the junction kept 11 bases outside the gene matches. The CDR3 covers 15 residues. CDR1 and CDR2 from the germline V gene are SGHAT and FQDESV (reference sequence). The sequence derives from a woman of 80 years or more with acute or convalescent COVID-19. J is TRBJ2-7 and V is TRBV11-1, with TRBD1 identical over 9 bases. Input material: peripheral blood. This chain's CDR3 is CASSPDRGKTHEQYF. The CDR3 DNA reads as TGTGCCAGCAGTCCCGACAGGGGGAAGACCCACGAGCAGTACTTC.